This entry lists 4 T cell receptor beta chains sequenced from one sample in a study of CD8 T cells in ankylosing spondylitis. TCRdb reanalysed the 5' RACE reads using MiXCR and keeps one entry per CDR3 protein. The table records about 840,000 distinct CDR3 sequences, 10% to 15% of them present only once. Points from the study as a whole: One TCR beta motif, made up of about 8 highly homologous variants, appeared characteristic of ankylosing spondylitis blood.

These receptors lack a known antigen. The sequenced material came from blood, either unsorted or a sorted T cell fraction (not recorded which). The receptors were sampled from a male donor with ankylosing spondylitis.

The gene calls are TRBV25-1 and TRBJ2-3; 10 nucleotides align to TRBD2. The V and J ends lost 2 bases and 4 bases, in that order; junction bases with no gene match: 12. The CDR3 has 18 residues. From germline, CDR1 is MGHDK and CDR2 SYGVNS. CDR3 coding DNA: TGTGCCAGCAGTGAAGGGAAAGCGGGAGGGCCTCGGGCAGATACGCAGTATTTT. It encodes CASSEGKAGGPRADTQYF.

This clonotype was counted a few times. J is TRBJ2-2 and V is TRBV20-1; D ambiguous. The germline V and J ends were trimmed by 8 bases and 2 bases, with 12 bases remaining between them. This CDR3 is 13 amino acids long. Germline lookup yields CDR1 DFQATT and CDR2 SNEGSKA (reference sequence). The DNA for the CDR3 is TGCAGTACTCAAAGACCCAACACCGGGGAGCTGTTTTTT. Translation: CSTQRPNTGELFF.

The chain carries TRBV11-2 and TRBJ2-6, with D possibly being TRBD1 (6 bases). Germline lookup yields CDR1 SGHAT and CDR2 FQNNGV. V lost 6 bases, J lost 13 bases, and 31 bases lay in between. The CDR3 extends over 18 amino acids. CDR3 region: CASSLSMVGQYFSRVLTF. The CDR3 nucleotides are TGTGCCAGCAGTCTATCCATGGTGGGACAATACTTCTCTCGTGTCCTGACTTTC.

This clonotype was seen only a few times. The chain employs TRBV28 and TRBJ1-1; TRBD1 matches at 8 bases. The length of the CDR3 is 16 residues. Germline V lookup: CDR1 MDHEN, CDR2 SYDVKM. Unmatched junction bases numbered 13, after V lost 6 bases and J lost 4 bases. CDR3 loop: CASRPRTGRGGTEAFF. The CDR3 bases are TGTGCCAGCAGACCTAGGACAGGGCGGGGTGGCACTGAAGCTTTCTTT.